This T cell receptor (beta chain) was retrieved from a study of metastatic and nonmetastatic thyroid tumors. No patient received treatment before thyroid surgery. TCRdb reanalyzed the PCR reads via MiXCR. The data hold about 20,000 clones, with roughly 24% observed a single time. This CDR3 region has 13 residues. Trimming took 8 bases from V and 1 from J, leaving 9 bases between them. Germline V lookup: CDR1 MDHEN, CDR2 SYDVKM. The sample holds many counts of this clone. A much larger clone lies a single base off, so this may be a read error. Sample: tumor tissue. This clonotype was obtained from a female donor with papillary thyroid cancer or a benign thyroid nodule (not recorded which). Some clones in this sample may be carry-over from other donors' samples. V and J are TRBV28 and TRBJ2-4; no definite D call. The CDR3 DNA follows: TGTGCCAGCGGATGGGGTGCCAAAAACATTCAGTACTTC. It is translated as CASGWGAKNIQYF.